This T cell receptor (beta chain) was captured by sequencing in a study of shared clonotypes between healthy human individuals. Naive CD8 cells, CD45RO-negative and positively selected for CCR7, excluded terminally differentiated effector memory CD45RA+ cells. Turning to this clone: Its antigen is not identified.

Study findings and constraints: A reduction in generation probabilities was seen for non-shared clonotypes relative to those shared by all four donors. Collection of samples was limited to blood; tissue repertoires likely differ. The rarefaction results pointed to incomplete sorted-subset sequencing despite large depth.

Sequenced by immunoSEQ multiplex PCR; TCRdb stores in-frame clones only, minus some. The repertoire includes some 1,900,000 clones, about 95% of them detected once, and 1.2% sits in the top ten. Sequencing was carried out using naive CD8+ T cells sorted from blood. This TCR derives from a man aged 18-30 years in good health.

CDR3 protein: CASSFRLYYSNQPQHF. The CDR3 region has the DNA TGTGCCAGCAGTTTCCGGCTTTACTATAGCAATCAGCCCCAGCATTTT. The rearrangement joins TRBV6-6 to TRBJ1-5; D not certain. Trimming removed 4 bases at V and 0 bases at J, with 13 bases between. The CDR3 has 16 amino acids. Per germline, CDR1 MNHNY and CDR2 SVGAGI (reference sequence).